Included here is one T cell receptor (beta chain) sequence, with context. Antigen: not known. This entry is derived from a study of human T cells and chemical hapten exposure. Study details: Diphenylcyclopropenone was applied weekly to patients' scalps across the roughly 24-week study. Enrolled patients were predominantly female and had alopecia areata, totalis or universalis.

Time point denoted: pre-sensitization, week 0. Treatment: therapeutic diphenylcyclopropenone sensitization with weekly scalp DPC. Study-wide findings and caveats: Compared with pre-sensitization or healthy control sets, expanded TCRs clustered more. TCRs above 1 in 1000 frequency stayed constant with DPC sensitization.

TCRdb analysed the RACE reads with MiXCR anew, one entry per CDR3 protein. The sample includes under 90,000 distinct CDR3 sequences, 9.6% seen only once; the top ten take roughly 3.5%. Germline V gene lookup returns CDR1 KGHSH and CDR2 LQKENI. This CDR3 is built from 12 residues. V lost 3 bases and J 2 bases, leaving 5 bases between the germline ends. The sample consisted of whole blood, taken in connection with sensitization to the hapten diphenylcyclopropenone (DPC). This TCR was recovered from a woman in her thirties or forties with alopecia areata. Some clones in this sample may be carry-over from other donors' samples. The chain is built from TRBV18 and TRBJ2-7; D is unclear. CDR3 nucleotide sequence: TGTGCCAGCTCACCGGTCGCCTACGAGCAGTACTTC. Protein: CASSPVAYEQYF.